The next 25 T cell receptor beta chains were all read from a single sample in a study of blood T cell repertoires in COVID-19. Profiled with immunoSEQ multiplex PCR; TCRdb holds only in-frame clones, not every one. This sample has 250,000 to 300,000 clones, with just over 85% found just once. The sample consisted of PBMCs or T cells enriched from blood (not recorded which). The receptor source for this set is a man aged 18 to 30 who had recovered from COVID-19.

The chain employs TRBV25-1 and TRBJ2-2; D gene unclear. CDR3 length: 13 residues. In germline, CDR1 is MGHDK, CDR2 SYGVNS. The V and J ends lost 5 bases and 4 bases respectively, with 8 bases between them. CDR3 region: CASSNSVTGELFF. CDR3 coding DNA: TGTGCCAGCAGTAACAGTGTCACCGGGGAGCTGTTTTTT.

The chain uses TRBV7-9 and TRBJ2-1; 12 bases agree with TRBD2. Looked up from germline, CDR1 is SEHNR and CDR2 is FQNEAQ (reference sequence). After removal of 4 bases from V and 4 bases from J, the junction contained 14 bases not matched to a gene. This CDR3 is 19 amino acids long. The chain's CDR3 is CASSSLAGGQGAFYNEQFF. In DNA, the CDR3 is TGTGCCAGCAGCTCCCTAGCGGGGGGGCAGGGAGCTTTTTACAATGAGCAGTTCTTC.

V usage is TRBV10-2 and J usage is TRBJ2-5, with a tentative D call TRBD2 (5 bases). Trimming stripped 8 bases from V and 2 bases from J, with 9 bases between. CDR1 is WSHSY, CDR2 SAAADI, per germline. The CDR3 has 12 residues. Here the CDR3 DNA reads TGCGCCAGCGGCCCGGGACAAGAGACCCAGTACTTC. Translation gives CASGPGQETQYF.

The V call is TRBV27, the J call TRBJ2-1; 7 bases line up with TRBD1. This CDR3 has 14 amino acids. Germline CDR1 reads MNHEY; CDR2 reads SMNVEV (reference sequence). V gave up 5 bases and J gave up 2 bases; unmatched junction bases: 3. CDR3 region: CASSRQGAYNEQFF. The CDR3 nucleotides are TGTGCCAGCAGTAGACAGGGTGCCTACAATGAGCAGTTCTTC.

As DNA, the CDR3 is TGCAGCGTTAGCGGGATGTCGTACGAGCAGTACTTC. It encodes CSVSGMSYEQYF. This chain connects TRBV29-1 to TRBJ2-7; TRBD2 matches at 7 bases. The germline V gene encodes CDR1 SQVTM and CDR2 ANQGSEA. The length of the CDR3 is 12 residues. With V trimmed by 5 bases and J by 4 bases, 5 bases remained unmatched.

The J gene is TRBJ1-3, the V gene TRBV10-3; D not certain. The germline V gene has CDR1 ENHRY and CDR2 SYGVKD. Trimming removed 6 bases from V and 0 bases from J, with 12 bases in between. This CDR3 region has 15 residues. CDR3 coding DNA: TGTGCCATCAGCGACGTTTCTAGCTCTGGAAACACCATATATTTT. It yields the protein CAISDVSSSGNTIYF.

The CDR3 region is CASSRDYNYEQYF. CDR3 coding DNA: TGTGCCAGCAGTCGGGACTACAACTACGAGCAGTACTTC. The chain employs TRBV12-3 or TRBV12-4 and TRBJ2-7; 7 positions agree with TRBD2. The V segment lost 5 bases and the J segment 3 bases; nucleotides outside the gene matches: 4. There are 13 residues in the CDR3.

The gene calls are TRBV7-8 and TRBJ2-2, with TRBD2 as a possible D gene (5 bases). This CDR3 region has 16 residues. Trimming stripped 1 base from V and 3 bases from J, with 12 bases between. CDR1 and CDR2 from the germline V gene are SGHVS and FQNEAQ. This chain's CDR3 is CASSLEGDTYTGELFF. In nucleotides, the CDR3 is TGTGCCAGCAGCTTAGAGGGAGATACTTACACCGGGGAGCTGTTTTTT.

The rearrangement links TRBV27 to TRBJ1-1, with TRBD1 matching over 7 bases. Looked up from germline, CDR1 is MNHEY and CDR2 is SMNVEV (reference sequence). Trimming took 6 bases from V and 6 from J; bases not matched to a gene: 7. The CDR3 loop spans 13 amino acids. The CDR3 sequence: CASRGRGLPEAFF. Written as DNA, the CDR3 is TGTGCCAGCAGGGGCAGGGGGTTACCTGAAGCTTTCTTT.

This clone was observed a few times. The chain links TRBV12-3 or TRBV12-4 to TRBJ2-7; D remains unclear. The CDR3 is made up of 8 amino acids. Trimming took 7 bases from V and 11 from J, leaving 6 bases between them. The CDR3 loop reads CASTPEYF. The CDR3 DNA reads TGTGCCAGCACACCAGAGTACTTC.

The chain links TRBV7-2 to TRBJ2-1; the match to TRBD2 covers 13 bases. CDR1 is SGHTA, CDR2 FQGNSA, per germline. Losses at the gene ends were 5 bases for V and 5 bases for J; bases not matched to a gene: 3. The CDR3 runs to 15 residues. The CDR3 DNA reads TGTGCCAGCAGCGGACTAGCGGGAGTTAACAATGAGCAGTTCTTC. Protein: CASSGLAGVNNEQFF.

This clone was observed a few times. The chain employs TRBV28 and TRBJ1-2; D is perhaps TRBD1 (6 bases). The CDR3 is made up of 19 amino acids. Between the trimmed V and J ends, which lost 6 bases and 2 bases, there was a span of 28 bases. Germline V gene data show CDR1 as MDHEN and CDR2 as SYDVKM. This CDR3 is CASRHLRPKTGLVNYGYTF. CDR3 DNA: TGTGCCAGCAGACATCTTCGTCCCAAAACAGGGTTAGTCAACTATGGCTACACCTTC.

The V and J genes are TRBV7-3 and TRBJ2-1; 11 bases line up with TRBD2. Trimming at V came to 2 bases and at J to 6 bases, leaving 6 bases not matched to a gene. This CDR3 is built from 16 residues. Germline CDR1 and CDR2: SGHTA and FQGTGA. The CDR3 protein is CASSLAASGRPNEQFF. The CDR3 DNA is TGTGCCAGCAGCTTAGCGGCTAGCGGGAGGCCCAATGAGCAGTTCTTC. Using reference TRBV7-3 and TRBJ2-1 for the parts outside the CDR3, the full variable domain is GAGVSQTPSNKVTEKGKYVELRCDPISGHTALYWYRQSLGQGPEFLIYFQGTGAADDSGLPNDRFFAVRPEGSVSTLKIQRTERGDSAVYLCASSLAASGRPNEQFFGPGTRLTVL.

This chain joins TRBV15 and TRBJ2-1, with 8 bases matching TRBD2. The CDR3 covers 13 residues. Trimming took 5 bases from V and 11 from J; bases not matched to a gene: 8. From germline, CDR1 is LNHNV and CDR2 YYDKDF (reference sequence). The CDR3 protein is CATSSDLAGKQFF. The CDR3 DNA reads TGTGCCACCAGCTCTGACTTAGCGGGGAAGCAGTTCTTC.

DNA for the CDR3: TGTGCCAGCTCACGGGACAGTGACTATAATTCACCCCTCCACTTT. As protein: CASSRDSDYNSPLHF. The chain joins TRBV18 to TRBJ1-6, with TRBD1 matching over 7 bases. Trimming took 4 bases from V and 3 from J; bases not matched to a gene: 3. This CDR3 has 15 amino acids. Germline CDR1 is KGHSH and CDR2 is LQKENI.

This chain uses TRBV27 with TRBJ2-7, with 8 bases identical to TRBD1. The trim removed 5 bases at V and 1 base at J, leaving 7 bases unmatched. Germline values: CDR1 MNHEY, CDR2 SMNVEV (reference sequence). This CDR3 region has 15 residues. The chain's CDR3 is CASSRKTGESYEQYF. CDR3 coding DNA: TGTGCCAGCAGTCGAAAGACAGGGGAGTCCTACGAGCAGTACTTC.

This CDR3 reads CASSLGTSGWDEQYF. CDR3 bases: TGTGCCAGCTCCCTAGGGACTAGCGGATGGGACGAGCAGTACTTC. The J gene is TRBJ2-7, the V gene TRBV6-5; 11 bases match TRBD2. Germline CDR1 reads MNHEY; CDR2 reads SVGAGI. This CDR3 has 15 residues. The V and J ends lost 8 bases and 5 bases, in that order; junction bases with no gene match: 11.

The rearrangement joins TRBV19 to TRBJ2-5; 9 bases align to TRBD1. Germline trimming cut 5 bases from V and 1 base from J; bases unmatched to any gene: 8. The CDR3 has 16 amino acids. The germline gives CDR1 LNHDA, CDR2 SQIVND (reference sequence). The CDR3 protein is CASSPRQGVRQETQYF. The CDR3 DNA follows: TGTGCCAGTAGTCCTCGACAGGGGGTCCGCCAAGAGACCCAGTACTTC.

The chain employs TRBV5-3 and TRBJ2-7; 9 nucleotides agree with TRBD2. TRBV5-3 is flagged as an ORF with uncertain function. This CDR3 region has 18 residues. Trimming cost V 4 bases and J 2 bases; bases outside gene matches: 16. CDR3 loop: CARSRPHDIAGEAYEQYF. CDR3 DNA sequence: TGTGCCAGAAGCCGACCACATGATATAGCGGGGGAAGCCTACGAGCAGTACTTC.

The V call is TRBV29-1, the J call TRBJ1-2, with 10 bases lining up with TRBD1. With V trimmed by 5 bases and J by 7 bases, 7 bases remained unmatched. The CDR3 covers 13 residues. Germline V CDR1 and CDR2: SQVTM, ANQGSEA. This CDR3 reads CSVQTGGFSGYTF. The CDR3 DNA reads TGCAGCGTTCAGACAGGGGGCTTCTCTGGCTACACCTTC. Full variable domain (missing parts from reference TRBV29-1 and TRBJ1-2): SAVISQKPSRDICQRGTSLTIQCQVDSQVTMMFWYRQQPGQSLTLIATANQGSEATYESGFVIDKFPISRPNLTFSTLTVSNMSPEDSSIYLCSVQTGGFSGYTFGSGTRLTVV.

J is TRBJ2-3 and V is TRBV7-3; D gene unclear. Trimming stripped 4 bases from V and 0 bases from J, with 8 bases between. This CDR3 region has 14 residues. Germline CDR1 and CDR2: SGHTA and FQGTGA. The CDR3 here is CASSSRSSTDTQYF. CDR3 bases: TGTGCCAGCAGCTCAAGGAGTAGCACAGATACGCAGTATTTT.

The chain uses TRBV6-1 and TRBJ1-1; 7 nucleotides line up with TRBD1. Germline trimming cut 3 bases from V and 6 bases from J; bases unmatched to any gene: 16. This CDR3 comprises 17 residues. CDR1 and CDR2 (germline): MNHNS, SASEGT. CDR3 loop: CASSDGDRDLVRAEAFF. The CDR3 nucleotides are TGTGCCAGCAGTGATGGAGACAGGGACCTAGTACGGGCTGAAGCTTTCTTT.

The CDR3 sequence is CASSFGGSGNTIYF. The DNA for the CDR3 is TGTGCCAGCAGCTTCGGGGGTTCTGGAAACACCATATATTTT. The chain recombines TRBV7-9 with TRBJ1-3, with D maybe TRBD1 (5 bases). The germline CDR1 and CDR2 sequences are SEHNR and FQNEAQ (reference sequence). V was cut by 3 bases and J by 1 base, with 7 bases left in between. The CDR3 totals 14 residues.

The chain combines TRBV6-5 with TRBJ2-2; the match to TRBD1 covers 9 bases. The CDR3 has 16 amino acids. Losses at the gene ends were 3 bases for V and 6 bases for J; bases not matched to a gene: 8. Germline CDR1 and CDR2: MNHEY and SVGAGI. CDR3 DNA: TGTGCCAGCAGTTATTCCGGGACAGGGATGGCCGGGGAGCTGTTTTTT. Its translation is CASSYSGTGMAGELFF.

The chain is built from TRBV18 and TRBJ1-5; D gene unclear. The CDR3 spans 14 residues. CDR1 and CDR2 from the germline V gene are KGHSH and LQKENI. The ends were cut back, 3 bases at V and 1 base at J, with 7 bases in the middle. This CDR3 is CASSPSASNQPQHF. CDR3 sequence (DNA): TGTGCCAGCTCACCGAGTGCCAGCAATCAGCCCCAGCATTTT.